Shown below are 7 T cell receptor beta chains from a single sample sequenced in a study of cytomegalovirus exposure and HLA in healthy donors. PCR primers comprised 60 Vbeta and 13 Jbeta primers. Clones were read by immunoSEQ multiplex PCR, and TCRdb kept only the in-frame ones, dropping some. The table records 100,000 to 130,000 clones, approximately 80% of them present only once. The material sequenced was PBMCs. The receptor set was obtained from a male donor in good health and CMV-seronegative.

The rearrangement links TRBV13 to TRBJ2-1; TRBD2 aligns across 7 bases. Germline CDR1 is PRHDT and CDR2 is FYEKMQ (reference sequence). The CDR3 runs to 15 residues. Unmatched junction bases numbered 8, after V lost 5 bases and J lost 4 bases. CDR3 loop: CASSGSGNYYNEQFF. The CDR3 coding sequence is TGTGCCAGCAGCGGCAGCGGGAATTATTACAATGAGCAGTTCTTC.

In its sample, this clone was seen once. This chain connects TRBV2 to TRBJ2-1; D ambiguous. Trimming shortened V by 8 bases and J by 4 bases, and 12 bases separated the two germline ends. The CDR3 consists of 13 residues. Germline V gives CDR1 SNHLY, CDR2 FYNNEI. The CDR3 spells CASLTPSYNEQFF. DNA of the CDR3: TGTGCCAGCCTTACTCCTAGTTACAATGAGCAGTTCTTC. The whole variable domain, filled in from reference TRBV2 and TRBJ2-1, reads EPEVTQTPSHQVTQMGQEVILRCVPISNHLYFYWYRQILGQKVEFLVSFYNNEISEKSEIFDDQFSVERPDGSNFTLKIRSTKLEDSAMYFCASLTPSYNEQFFGPGTRLTVL.

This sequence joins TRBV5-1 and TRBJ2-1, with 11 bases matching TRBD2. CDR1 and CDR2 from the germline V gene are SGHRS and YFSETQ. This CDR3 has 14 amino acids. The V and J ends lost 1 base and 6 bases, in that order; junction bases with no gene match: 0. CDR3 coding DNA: TGCGCCAGCAGCTTGACTAGCGGGAGCAATGAGCAGTTCTTC. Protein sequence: CASSLTSGSNEQFF. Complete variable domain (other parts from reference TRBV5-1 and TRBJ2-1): KAGVTQTPRYLIKTRGQQVTLSCSPISGHRSVSWYQQTPGQGLQFLFEYFSETQRNKGNFPGRFSGRQFSNSRSEMNVSTLELGDSALYLCASSLTSGSNEQFFGPGTRLTVL.

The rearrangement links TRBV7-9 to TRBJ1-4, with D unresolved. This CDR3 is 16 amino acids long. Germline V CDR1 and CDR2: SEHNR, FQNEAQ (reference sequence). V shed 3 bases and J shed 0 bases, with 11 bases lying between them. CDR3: CASSFGMGATNEKLFF. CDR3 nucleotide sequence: TGTGCCAGCAGCTTCGGGATGGGTGCAACTAATGAAAAACTGTTTTTT. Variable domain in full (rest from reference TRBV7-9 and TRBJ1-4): DTGVSQNPRHKITKRGQNVTFRCDPISEHNRLYWYRQTLGQGPEFLTYFQNEAQLEKSRLLSDRFSAERPKGSFSTLEIQRTEQGDSAMYLCASSFGMGATNEKLFFGSGTQLSVL.

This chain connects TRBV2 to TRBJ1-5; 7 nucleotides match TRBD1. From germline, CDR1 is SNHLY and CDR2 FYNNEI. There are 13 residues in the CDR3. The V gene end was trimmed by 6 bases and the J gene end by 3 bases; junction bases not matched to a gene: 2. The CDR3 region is CASRGQTNQPQHF. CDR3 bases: TGTGCCAGCAGGGGACAGACCAATCAGCCCCAGCATTTT. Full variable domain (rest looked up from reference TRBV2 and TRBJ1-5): EPEVTQTPSHQVTQMGQEVILRCVPISNHLYFYWYRQILGQKVEFLVSFYNNEISEKSEIFDDQFSVERPDGSNFTLKIRSTKLEDSAMYFCASRGQTNQPQHFGDGTRLSIL.

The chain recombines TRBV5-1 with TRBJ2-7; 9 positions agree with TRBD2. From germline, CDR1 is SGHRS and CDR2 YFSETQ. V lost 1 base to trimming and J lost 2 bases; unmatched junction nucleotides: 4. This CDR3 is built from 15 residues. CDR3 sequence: CASSLSLAGAYEQYF. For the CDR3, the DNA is TGCGCCAGCAGCTTGAGTTTAGCGGGAGCCTACGAGCAGTACTTC.

CDR3 sequence reads: CAWRRDMGSFSTDTQYF. CDR3 in DNA: TGTGCCTGGAGGAGGGACATGGGGAGTTTTAGCACAGATACGCAGTATTTT. The V and J genes are TRBV30 and TRBJ2-3, with a tentative D call TRBD1 (6 bases). Trimming removed 3 bases at V and 0 bases at J, with 19 bases between. Germline V gene sequence: CDR1 GTSNPN, CDR2 SVGIG (reference sequence). This CDR3 is built from 17 residues.